What follows are 18 T cell receptor beta chains derived from one specimen sequenced in a study of T cells in localized non-small cell lung cancer. TCRdb's table, derived via immunoSEQ multiplex PCR, lists solely in-frame clones and lacks some. The data show nearly 35,000 clones, with 80% to 95% seen just once and roughly 12% held by the top ten. Sequenced material: peripheral blood mononuclear cells, taken before any cancer treatment. The receptor set was obtained from a female donor at least 60 years old with stage II lung adenocarcinoma.

V usage is TRBV19 and J usage is TRBJ2-7; D is uncertain. The CDR3 loop spans 13 amino acids. V shed 3 bases and J shed 7 bases, with 13 bases lying between them. Germline lookup yields CDR1 LNHDA and CDR2 SQIVND (reference sequence). The CDR3: CASSIEGLGEQYF. In nucleotides, the CDR3 is TGTGCCAGTAGTATTGAAGGGTTAGGGGAGCAGTACTTC.

J is TRBJ1-2 and V is TRBV4-2, with a weak D call TRBD1 (6 bases). V lost 0 bases and J lost 6, with 14 bases in between. The CDR3 loop spans 15 amino acids. The germline gives CDR1 LGHNA, CDR2 YNFKEQ. CDR3 sequence: CASSQEKQGFNGYTF. Written as DNA, the CDR3 is TGTGCCAGCAGCCAAGAAAAACAGGGCTTCAATGGCTACACCTTC.

The CDR3 is CASSVEAGGADTQYF. The CDR3 DNA sequence: TGTGCCAGCAGCGTAGAAGCGGGAGGGGCAGATACGCAGTATTTT. The chain is built from TRBV9 and TRBJ2-3, with 10 positions matching TRBD2. There are 15 residues in the CDR3. V lost 0 bases, J lost 4 bases, and 2 bases stayed unmatched. Germline loops: CDR1 SGDLS, CDR2 YYNGEE. Full variable domain (missing parts from reference TRBV9 and TRBJ2-3): DSGVTQTPKHLITATGQRVTLRCSPRSGDLSVYWYQQSLDQGLQFLIQYYNGEERAKGNILERFSAQQFPDLHSELNLSSLELGDSALYFCASSVEAGGADTQYFGPGTRLTVL.

V gene TRBV5-1 combines with J gene TRBJ2-2; D might be TRBD1 (5 bases). The CDR3 is 15 residues long. CDR1 is SGHRS, CDR2 YFSETQ, per germline. Trimming removed 5 bases from V and 2 bases from J, with 13 bases in between. The CDR3, as DNA: TGCGCCAGCAGTACAGGCTCCTCAAACACCGGGGAGCTGTTTTTT. As protein: CASSTGSSNTGELFF.

The chain has TRBV28 and TRBJ2-1; 12 positions agree with TRBD2. The CDR3 runs 16 residues. Germline lookup yields CDR1 MDHEN and CDR2 SYDVKM. With 5 bases clipped from V and 6 bases from J, the junction kept 8 bases outside the gene matches. In DNA, the CDR3 is TGTGCCAGCAGTAGCCCTTGGACTAGCGGGGCCAATGAGCAGTTCTTC. This codes for CASSSPWTSGANEQFF.

This chain links TRBV6-6 with TRBJ2-5; 7 nucleotides match TRBD1. The germline gives CDR1 MNHNY, CDR2 SVGAGI (reference sequence). This CDR3 region has 13 residues. V lost 7 bases, J lost 5 bases, and 7 bases stayed unmatched. CDR3 DNA sequence: TGTGCCAGCACCTTACAGGGGTCTGAGACCCAGTACTTC. This codes for CASTLQGSETQYF.

The chain links TRBV28 to TRBJ1-5, with D maybe TRBD1 (5 bases). The CDR3 covers 14 residues. V was shortened by 7 bases and J by 3 bases, with 13 bases between the two germline ends. CDR1 is MDHEN, CDR2 SYDVKM, per germline. The DNA of the CDR3 is TGTGCCAGCATCCCCGGAGGGGACAATCAGCCCCAGCATTTT. Amino acids: CASIPGGDNQPQHF.

The chain carries TRBV19 and TRBJ2-7, with 10 bases that match TRBD1. Looked up from germline, CDR1 is LNHDA and CDR2 is SQIVND (reference sequence). The CDR3 has 15 residues. J gave up 7 bases and V 5 bases, and 11 bases lay outside the gene matches. The CDR3 reads CASSVPGQGTEEQYF. As DNA, the CDR3 is TGTGCCAGTAGTGTTCCGGGACAGGGGACGGAGGAGCAGTACTTC.

The chain is built from TRBV29-1 and TRBJ2-3, with D uncertain. Germline V lookup: CDR1 SQVTM, CDR2 ANQGSEA. Trimming left V 4 bases short and J 9 bases short, with 14 bases between. The CDR3 is 12 amino acids. CDR3 DNA: TGCAGCGTTGGCGAAGGTGGGATAACGCAGTATTTT. Protein sequence: CSVGEGGITQYF.

Points on this clone: A read error may produce the germline difference seen at one junction end. The genes are TRBV7-2 and TRBJ2-7; no clear D gene. The CDR3 spans 11 residues. Per the germline V gene, CDR1 is SGHTA and CDR2 is FQGNSA. CDR3 DNA sequence: TGTGCCAGCAGATTAGGCCACGAGCAGTACTTC. Translating gives CASRLGHEQYF.

The rearrangement uses TRBV28 and TRBJ1-2; the D gene is possibly TRBD1 (5 bases). The germline V gene has CDR1 MDHEN and CDR2 SYDVKM. The CDR3 length is 12 residues. The V end was cut by 2 bases, the J end by 4 bases, with 5 bases between. DNA of the CDR3: TGTGCCAGCAGTTTACAGGGCTATGGCTACACCTTC. Translation: CASSLQGYGYTF.

The chain links TRBV5-5 to TRBJ2-5; 7 bases are shared with TRBD1. The V segment lost 4 bases and the J segment 5 bases; nucleotides outside the gene matches: 11. The CDR3 is 15 amino acids. Germline CDR1 is SGHKS and CDR2 is YYEKEE (reference sequence). CDR3 in amino acids: CASSPGTVGSETQYF. Here the CDR3 DNA reads TGTGCCAGCAGCCCCGGGACAGTGGGTAGTGAGACCCAGTACTTC. The full variable domain, rest sourced from reference TRBV5-5 and TRBJ2-5, is DAGVTQSPTHLIKTRGQQVTLRCSPISGHKSVSWYQQVLGQGPQFIFQYYEKEERGRGNFPDRFSARQFPNYSSELNVNALLLGDSALYLCASSPGTVGSETQYFGPGTRLLVL.

The J gene is TRBJ1-2, the V gene TRBV28; D perhaps matches TRBD1 (6 bases). The CDR3 runs 16 residues. Trimming removed 3 bases at V and 2 bases at J, with 16 bases between. Per germline, CDR1 MDHEN and CDR2 SYDVKM. CDR3 sequence: CASSFTPGGLNYGYTF. DNA for the CDR3: TGTGCCAGCAGTTTTACCCCCGGGGGGCTCAACTATGGCTACACCTTC.

This rearrangement joins TRBV9 to TRBJ2-5; 13 nucleotides line up with TRBD2. The germline CDR1 and CDR2 sequences are SGDLS and YYNGEE. The CDR3 extends over 15 amino acids. The ends lost 3 bases at V and 5 bases at J; junction bases unmatched: 4. The CDR3 nucleotides read TGTGCCAGCAGCGCTGGACTAGCGGGAGTTGAGACCCAGTACTTC. As protein: CASSAGLAGVETQYF.

The chain couples TRBV7-8 to TRBJ2-7; D call uncertain. The V end lost 0 bases, the J end lost 6 bases, and 9 bases lay between the germline ends. The CDR3 length is 13 residues. Germline V gene sequence: CDR1 SGHVS, CDR2 FQNEAQ. This chain's CDR3 is CASSLAGASEQYF. DNA for the CDR3: TGTGCCAGCAGCTTAGCCGGCGCCTCCGAGCAGTACTTC.

The chain carries TRBV9 and TRBJ2-7; the D gene could be TRBD1 or TRBD2 (5 bases each). The CDR3 covers 15 residues. Trimming removed 0 bases from V and 6 bases from J, with 16 bases in between. From germline, CDR1 is SGDLS and CDR2 YYNGEE. The CDR3 is CASSVGRQGAGEQYF. CDR3 bases: TGTGCCAGCAGCGTAGGTCGGCAGGGAGCAGGCGAGCAGTACTTC.

This clone was detected only once. The chain has TRBV5-1 and TRBJ1-5; D is unclear. This CDR3 has 13 amino acids. The germline V gene encodes CDR1 SGHRS and CDR2 YFSETQ. The V end was cut by 3 bases, the J end by 9 bases, with 13 bases between. The chain's CDR3 is CASSSNPSTPQHF. The DNA of the CDR3 is TGCGCCAGCAGCTCCAATCCATCAACGCCCCAGCATTTT.

This sequence joins TRBV9 and TRBJ2-1, with TRBD2 matching over 7 bases. Trimming at V came to 4 bases and at J to 4 bases, leaving 5 bases not matched to a gene. The CDR3 has 14 amino acids. In germline, CDR1 is SGDLS, CDR2 YYNGEE. CDR3 DNA sequence: TGTGCCAGCAGCCCGGGGCGGGAGTACAATGAGCAGTTCTTC. It translates to CASSPGREYNEQFF.